These 13 T cell receptor beta chains were all obtained from the same sample, sequenced in a study of OX40 agonist ivuxolimab in advanced cancers. Here immunoSEQ multiplex PCR was the method, and the copy in TCRdb shows in-frame clones only, minus some. This table has 95,000 to 150,000 clones, 90% to 95% appearing once. This material consisted of CD4+ or CD8+ T cells sorted from blood, taken in a trial of the OX40 agonist ivuxolimab. Every receptor here comes from an adult with an advanced solid tumor such as melanoma, head and neck, liver or kidney cancer.

CDR3 DNA: TGCGCCAGCAGCCGGGGGTCGGGGGTGGAAGGCTATGGCTACACCTTC. It specifies CASSRGSGVEGYGYTF. This chain joins TRBV4-1 and TRBJ1-2; the D gene is possibly TRBD1 (5 bases). V shed 4 bases and J shed 4 bases, with 19 bases lying between them. Germline assignment: CDR1 MGHRA and CDR2 YSYEKL. The CDR3 covers 16 residues.

This chain links TRBV28 with TRBJ2-5; TRBD2 is a possible D gene (5 bases). The CDR3 runs to 16 residues. Germline CDR1 is MDHEN and CDR2 is SYDVKM. V was cut by 5 bases and J by 5 bases, with 21 bases left in between. CDR3 sequence: CASSPPARLSYETQYF. CDR3 bases: TGTGCCAGCAGTCCCCCGGCTAGACTATCCTACGAGACCCAGTACTTC.

The gene calls are TRBV20-1 and TRBJ2-1; D is ambiguous. Between the trimmed V and J ends, which lost 6 bases and 7 bases, there was a span of 7 bases. Germline V CDR1 and CDR2: DFQATT, SNEGSKA (reference sequence). CDR3 size: 10 residues. The CDR3 nucleotides are TGCAGTGCCCCTGGGAATGAGCAGTTCTTC. This sequence encodes CSAPGNEQFF.

The gene calls are TRBV9 and TRBJ2-5; possibly TRBD1 for D (7 bases). This CDR3 is 12 amino acids long. Germline lookup yields CDR1 SGDLS and CDR2 YYNGEE. Trimming removed 4 bases at V and 5 bases at J, with 9 bases between. The CDR3 DNA is TGTGCCAGCAGCCCAGGGGGGGAGACCCAGTACTTC. Translation: CASSPGGETQYF.

This chain uses TRBV14 with TRBJ2-1; 10 bases match TRBD1. The CDR3 spans 15 residues. The V gene end was trimmed by 4 bases and the J gene end by 9 bases; junction bases not matched to a gene: 9. Germline values: CDR1 SGHDN, CDR2 FVKESK. Here the CDR3 DNA reads TGTGCCAGCAGCCGCCGGGACAGGGGATGGATTGAGCAGTTCTTC. Amino acid sequence: CASSRRDRGWIEQFF. The full variable domain, completed using reference TRBV14 and TRBJ2-1, is EAGVTQFPSHSVIEKGQTVTLRCDPISGHDNLYWYRRVMGKEIKFLLHFVKESKQDESGMPNNRFLAERTGGTYSTLKVQPAELEDSGVYFCASSRRDRGWIEQFFGPGTRLTVL.

The chain's CDR3 is CASNPGYGNYGYTF. CDR3 nucleotides: TGTGCCAGTAACCCAGGGTACGGAAACTATGGCTACACCTTC. The chain carries TRBV19 and TRBJ1-2; TRBD1 is a possible D gene (5 bases). The CDR3 runs to 14 residues. CDR1 and CDR2 from the germline V gene are LNHDA and SQIVND (reference sequence). V lost 7 bases and J 2 bases, leaving 14 bases between the germline ends.

This chain uses TRBV19 with TRBJ1-4, with TRBD1 identical over 7 bases. CDR1 and CDR2 (germline): LNHDA, SQIVND (reference sequence). The junction had 8 bases not matched to a gene; V was cut back by 3 bases and J by 7 bases. This CDR3 spans 15 amino acids. The CDR3 region has the DNA TGTGCCAGTAGTATCGTGACAGGGACGGGTGAAAAACTGTTTTTT. Protein product: CASSIVTGTGEKLFF.

The table lists this clone with a count of one. The chain is built from TRBV4-3 and TRBJ2-7, with 9 bases identical to TRBD2. V lost 1 base and J lost 3; bases outside the gene matches: 7. This CDR3 has 16 residues. Germline V CDR1 and CDR2: LGHNA, YSLEER. The CDR3 sequence is CASSQVLLAGRYEQYF. The CDR3 bases are TGCGCCAGCAGCCAAGTTTTACTAGCGGGCCGCTACGAGCAGTACTTC.

The rearrangement uses TRBV15 and TRBJ2-7, with D unresolved. The V and J ends lost 1 base and 3 bases respectively, with 10 bases between them. CDR1 LNHNV and CDR2 YYDKDF come from the germline V gene (reference sequence). The CDR3 length is 14 residues. The chain's CDR3 is CATSRAVGNYEQYF. CDR3 in DNA: TGTGCCACCAGCAGAGCGGTCGGCAACTACGAGCAGTACTTC.

V usage is TRBV5-8 and J usage is TRBJ2-6; no clear D gene. Trimming pared 0 bases from V and 3 bases from J, leaving 10 bases between. Germline CDR1 reads SGHTS; CDR2 reads YDEGEE. The CDR3 totals 16 residues. The CDR3 coding sequence is TGTGCCAGCAGCTTGGGCTTGGGGAATGGGGCCAACGTCCTGACTTTC. Encoded protein: CASSLGLGNGANVLTF.

This chain links TRBV28 with TRBJ2-7; no clear D. V lost 7 bases and J lost 0, with 19 bases in between. Per the germline V gene, CDR1 is MDHEN and CDR2 is SYDVKM. This CDR3 has 16 residues. As DNA, the CDR3 is TGTGCCAGCACCCTGGGCAGTCTCCGACTCTCCTACGAGCAGTACTTC. This codes for CASTLGSLRLSYEQYF.

The chain is built from TRBV28 and TRBJ2-3; possibly TRBD1 for D (6 bases). The CDR3 sequence is 13 residues long. Germline-derived CDR1 and CDR2 are MDHEN and SYDVKM. Trimming stripped 3 bases from V and 4 bases from J, with 8 bases between. CDR3 loop: CASSLGAPDTQYF. The CDR3 DNA is TGTGCCAGCAGTTTGGGGGCCCCAGATACGCAGTATTTT.

The gene calls are TRBV5-5 and TRBJ1-2; possibly TRBD1 for D (6 bases). Germline V gene data show CDR1 as SGHKS and CDR2 as YYEKEE (reference sequence). V lost 4 bases, J lost 8 bases, and 18 bases lay in between. The CDR3 consists of 14 residues. Here the CDR3 reads CASSPRGGASGYTF. The CDR3 region has the DNA TGTGCCAGCAGCCCCCGGGGGGGGGCTAGCGGCTACACCTTC.